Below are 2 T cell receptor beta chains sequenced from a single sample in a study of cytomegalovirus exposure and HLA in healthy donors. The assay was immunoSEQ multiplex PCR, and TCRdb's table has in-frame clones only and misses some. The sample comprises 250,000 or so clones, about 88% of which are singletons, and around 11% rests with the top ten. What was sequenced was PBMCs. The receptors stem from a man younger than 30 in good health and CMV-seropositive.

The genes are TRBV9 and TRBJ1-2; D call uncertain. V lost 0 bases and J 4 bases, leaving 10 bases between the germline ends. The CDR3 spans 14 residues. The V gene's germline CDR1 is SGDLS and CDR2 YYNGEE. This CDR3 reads CASSVGPALYGYTF. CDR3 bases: TGTGCCAGCAGCGTAGGTCCAGCCCTCTATGGCTACACCTTC.

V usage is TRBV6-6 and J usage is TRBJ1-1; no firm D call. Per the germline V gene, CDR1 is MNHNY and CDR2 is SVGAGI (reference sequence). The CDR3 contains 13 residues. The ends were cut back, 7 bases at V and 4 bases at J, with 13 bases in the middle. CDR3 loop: CASKIGGSTEAFF. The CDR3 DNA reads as TGTGCCAGCAAGATAGGAGGGAGCACTGAAGCTTTCTTT.